This T cell receptor (beta chain) was recorded in a study of blood T cells in healthy people across ages (dated by TCRdb to between 2014 and 2017). The study in broad terms: In model experiments, roughly one uniquely barcoded TCR beta cDNA molecule per two T cells was captured by template switching. The donors were divided into four age groups: young (average about 15 years), middle-aged (about 41), aged (approximately 62) and long-lived (82). Age-related changes in TCR beta repertoire diversity were measured in the study by deep sequencing normalized with unique cDNA molecular identifiers. For two donors (one aged 18 to 29 and one aged 80 or older), the study analyzed two additional independent replicas of 1 million unique cDNA reads from the same blood draw. To avoid experimental bias, donors of different ages were distributed randomly across sequencing lanes.

Broader findings and caveats from the paper: Since profiling was done on bulk unsorted PBMCs, naive and antigen-experienced compartments could not be conclusively compared. A strong correlation was found between observed TCR beta diversity and the percentage of naive T cells measured by flow cytometry. Because donor CMV infection status was unknown, age-related changes in expanded clonotypes were potentially confounded. Estimates of total diversity from one million sequenced T cells were regarded as lower bounds and underestimates. Compared with the aged group, the long-lived group had more naive CD4+ T cells, fewer expanded clones and increased TCR diversity, suggesting age selection. As age increased, observed TCR beta diversity per million T cells dropped in a roughly linear way, and a significant reduction was already evident by age around 41.

Receptors were amplified or captured by 5' RACE. The sequencer was an Illumina HiSeq 2500. A second PCR of about 6 to 11 cycles was run with a J-beta primer mix and a sample-barcoded 5' primer. A unique molecular identifier was introduced onto each TCR beta cDNA molecule by a template-switch 5' adaptor carrying 12 random nucleotides. Each sample yielded at least 3 million CDR3-containing paired-end reads. All of the RNA was converted into first-strand cDNA using the Mint cDNA synthesis kit, with a TRBC-specific oligonucleotide serving as the primer. All cDNA was treated with uracil-DNA glycosylase and then went through a first 18-cycle PCR with the universal primers M1SS and BC2_uni_R. The authors' analysis ran thus. Each sample was normalized by randomly selecting 1 million high-quality reads, each carrying a distinct molecular identifier. Instead of being binned into consensus sequences, reads that shared molecular identifiers were thrown out. MiTCR, set to a Q25 quality threshold and the strictest error-elimination algorithm, was used for CDR3 identification, clonotype clustering and error correction. A nonparametric unseen species model with Euler transformation was used to estimate lower-bound total TCR beta diversity. TCRdb reprocessed the public reads (quality trimming at Q25 with fastp, clone calling with MiXCR) and kept in-frame beta chains. Here each entry gathers all rows of one CDR3 protein and keeps the most common genes and DNA. TCRdb's processing, not the authors', yielded these V and J calls. This sample gives some 1 million distinct CDR3 sequences in total; 40% to 55% of them show up just once. The ten top clones hold under 20% of the sample.

CDR3 length: 13 amino acids, cysteine to phenylalanine. Of all the DNA, just the CDR3 is kept, 39 bases in frame from base 1. Trimming takes 1 base from V and 6 bases from J, and the germline ends sit 10 bases apart. In the germline V gene (reference sequence), CDR1 corresponds to GTSNPN and CDR2 to SVGIG. Systemically healthy Caucasian individuals from Russia, some 38 in total and aged about 6 to 95 years, were included as donors. Each donor gave roughly 9.5 milliliters of peripheral blood, collected into EDTA-treated Vacutainer tubes. Ficoll-Paque density-gradient centrifugation was used to isolate PBMCs, with at least 6.5 million per sample. Total RNA was extracted from PBMCs with Trizol reagent, with at least 5 micrograms obtained per sample. For every donor, an aliquot of PBMCs went through flow cytometry to measure the percentages of naive CD45RAhigh/CD27high T cells. Remarks on this clonotype: The target of this receptor is not known. Base qualities are missing; no much larger clone stands one base away.

The sequence was collected from a woman aged 55-70 years in good health. The rearrangement combines TRBV30 with TRBJ1-5; TRBD1 is perhaps the D gene, given 6 matching bases. The sample taken for sequencing was blood. The CDR3 loop reads CAWSGGRGQPQHF. In nucleotides, the sequence is TGTGCCTGGAGTGGGGGGCGAGGTCAGCCCCAGCATTTT.